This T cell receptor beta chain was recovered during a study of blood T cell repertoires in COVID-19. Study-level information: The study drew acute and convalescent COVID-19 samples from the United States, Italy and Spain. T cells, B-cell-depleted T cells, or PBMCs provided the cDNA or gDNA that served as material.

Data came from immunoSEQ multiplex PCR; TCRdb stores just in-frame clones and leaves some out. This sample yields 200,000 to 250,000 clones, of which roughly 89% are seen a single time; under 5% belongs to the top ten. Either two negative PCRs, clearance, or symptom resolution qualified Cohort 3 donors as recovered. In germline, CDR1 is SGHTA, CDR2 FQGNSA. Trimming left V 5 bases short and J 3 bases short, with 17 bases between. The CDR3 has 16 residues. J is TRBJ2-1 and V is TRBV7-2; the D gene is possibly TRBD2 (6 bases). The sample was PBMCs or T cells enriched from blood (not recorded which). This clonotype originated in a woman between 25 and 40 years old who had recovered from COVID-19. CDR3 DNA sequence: TGTGCCAGCAGCATGACTTTAGGAGGGTTCTACAATGAGCAGTTCTTC. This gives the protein CASSMTLGGFYNEQFF. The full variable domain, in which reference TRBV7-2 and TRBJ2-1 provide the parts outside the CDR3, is GAGVSQSPSNKVTEKGKDVELRCDPISGHTALYWYRQSLGQGLEFLIYFQGNSAPDKSGLPSDRFSAERTGGSVSTLTIQRTQQEDSAVYLCASSMTLGGFYNEQFFGPGTRLTVL.